The 25 T cell receptor beta chains given below trace back to one sample, sequenced in a study of T and B cells in COVID-19 patients (dated by TCRdb to the early 2020s). Sequenced using an Illumina MiSeq. Multiplex PCR with BIOMED2 TRB-A/B primer pools was used to amplify TRB rearrangements. The public sequencing data were trimmed at Q25 with fastp and processed into clonotypes with MiXCR by TCRdb, which kept only in-frame beta chains. Merged by CDR3 protein, the rows form single entries marked with the most common genes and DNA. The sample data list about 15,000 distinct CDR3 sequences, and roughly 31% of these were observed just once. The ten largest account for more than 0.9% of the sample. TRB repertoires were amplified using about 240-550 ng of genomic DNA isolated from blood. The sample comprised blood. The receptor source for this set is a human donor who had recovered from COVID-19.

The CDR3 is CASSIGTAGVNTEAFF. In DNA, the CDR3 is TGTGCCAGCAGTATCGGTACGGCAGGGGTGAACACTGAAGCTTTCTTT. This chain connects TRBV6-1 to TRBJ1-1; possible D gene TRBD1, 6 bases. This CDR3 is 16 amino acids long. Germline V gene lookup returns CDR1 MNHNS and CDR2 SASEGT. With 5 bases removed from V and 0 bases from J, the gap between germline ends came to 16 bases.

This clonotype is medium-sized (0.01 to 0.1%) in the sample. The J gene is TRBJ2-7, the V gene TRBV5-4; 8 nucleotides agree with TRBD2. This CDR3 has 14 amino acids. Germline-derived CDR1 and CDR2 are SGHNT and YYREEE (reference sequence). J lost 6 bases, V lost 4 bases, and 9 bases had no gene match. CDR3 nucleotide sequence: TGTGCCAGCAGCCCAAGCGGGAGCCCGCGCGAGCAGTACTTC. It encodes CASSPSGSPREQYF.

DNA of the CDR3: TGTGCCAGCAGTCCTAGGGATCGCCAGTACAATGAGCAGTTCTTC. Protein: CASSPRDRQYNEQFF. The rearrangement links TRBV6-1 to TRBJ2-1; D gene ambiguous. The V gene's germline CDR1 is MNHNS and CDR2 SASEGT. V gave up 5 bases and J gave up 4 bases, with 15 bases separating them. CDR3 size: 15 residues.

This clonotype showed up just a few times. CDR3 residues: CASSIPRDRSGYTF. CDR3 in DNA: TGTGCCAGTAGTATCCCCCGGGATAGGAGTGGCTACACCTTC. The chain uses TRBV19 and TRBJ1-2; no clear D gene. The CDR3 contains 14 residues. V lost 3 bases to trimming and J lost 7 bases, with 15 bases between them. Germline CDR1 reads LNHDA; CDR2 reads SQIVND (reference sequence). Full variable domain (missing parts from reference TRBV19 and TRBJ1-2): DGGITQSPKYLFRKEGQNVTLSCEQNLNHDAMYWYRQDPGQGLRLIYYSQIVNDFQKGDIAEGYSVSREKKESFPLTVTSAQKNPTAFYLCASSIPRDRSGYTFGSGTRLTVV.

In its sample, this clonotype was seen a few times. The genes are TRBV6-2 or TRBV6-3 and TRBJ2-3; TRBD2 agrees at 9 bases. From germline, CDR1 is MNHEY and CDR2 SVGEGT. Losses at the gene ends were 4 bases for V and 0 bases for J; bases not matched to a gene: 5. CDR3 size: 16 residues. In DNA form, the CDR3 reads TGTGCCAGCAGTTCACTAGCGGGTGCCAGCACAGATACGCAGTATTTT. Its protein product is CASSSLAGASTDTQYF.

Sample share makes this clonotype medium-sized (0.01 to 0.1%). The gene calls are TRBV6-6 and TRBJ1-6; 9 bases fit TRBD1. CDR3 size: 14 residues. Germline V gives CDR1 MNHNY, CDR2 SVGAGI (reference sequence). The V gene end was trimmed by 8 bases and the J gene end by 7 bases; junction bases not matched to a gene: 6. CDR3 DNA sequence: TGTGCCAGCTGCCACAGGGGGCGGAATTCACCCCTCCACTTT. Encoded protein: CASCHRGRNSPLHF.

On this clonotype itself: At one of its ends the junction is not consistent with the germline gene, which may arise from a read error. The V and J genes are TRBV11-3 and TRBJ2-2; 12 positions match TRBD2. This CDR3 contains 16 residues. The germline gives CDR1 SGHNT, CDR2 YENEEA. The CDR3 nucleotides are TGCGCCAGCAGCCAAGGACTAGCGGGAAACACCGGGGAGCTGTTTTTT. Its translation: CASSQGLAGNTGELFF.

In its sample, this clonotype ranks as medium-sized (0.01 to 0.1%). The chain couples TRBV19 to TRBJ2-3, with a tentative D call TRBD2 (6 bases). Germline loops: CDR1 LNHDA, CDR2 SQIVND (reference sequence). The ends were cut back, 4 bases at V and 1 base at J, with 18 bases in the middle. CDR3 length equals 17 residues. The CDR3 is CASSRTKALPGTDTQYF. The CDR3 region has the DNA TGTGCCAGTAGTAGGACTAAAGCCCTCCCTGGCACAGATACGCAGTATTTT.

The rearrangement joins TRBV10-3 to TRBJ2-7, with D tentatively TRBD1 or TRBD2 (5 bases each). The CDR3 is 17 amino acids. Deletions cut 0 bases from V and 6 bases from J, with 21 bases between. In germline, CDR1 is ENHRY, CDR2 SYGVKD. CDR3 bases: TGTGCCATCAGTGAGTCTAGGATGGGGGTCGTGCCCCCCGAGCAGTACTTC. As protein: CAISESRMGVVPPEQYF.

This clonotype has more than one count but fewer than ten. The V call is TRBV27, the J call TRBJ2-3; 9 bases agree with TRBD1. The CDR3 spans 18 residues. Germline CDR1 reads MNHEY; CDR2 reads SMNVEV (reference sequence). V gave up 3 bases and J gave up 4 bases; unmatched junction bases: 14. The CDR3 nucleotides are TGTGCCAGCAGTTTGGGGCTATTTACAGGGGGCAGAGCAGATACGCAGTATTTT. It is translated as CASSLGLFTGGRADTQYF.

This clonotype was seen a few times. The chain uses TRBV27 and TRBJ1-6; D unresolved. V was shortened by 6 bases and J by 3 bases, with 9 bases between the two germline ends. Germline lookup yields CDR1 MNHEY and CDR2 SMNVEV (reference sequence). This CDR3 is 14 amino acids long. The CDR3 reads CASSVRLYNSPLHF. For the CDR3, the DNA is TGTGCCAGCAGCGTCAGGCTCTATAATTCACCCCTCCACTTT.

By sample share, this clonotype is medium-sized. J is TRBJ2-7 and V is TRBV29-1; TRBD2 matches at 8 bases. The ends lost 6 bases at V and 4 bases at J; junction bases unmatched: 14. CDR1 is SQVTM, CDR2 ANQGSEA, per germline. The CDR3 spans 15 residues. The CDR3: CSVEPGRGLGYEQYF. The CDR3, as DNA: TGCAGCGTCGAACCTGGACGGGGACTAGGGTACGAGCAGTACTTC.

The genes are TRBV19 and TRBJ1-2; D perhaps matches TRBD1 (6 bases). CDR1 is LNHDA, CDR2 SQIVND, per germline (reference sequence). The CDR3 covers 13 residues. Trimming left V 11 bases short and J 0 bases short, with 13 bases between. This chain's CDR3 is CAFGDTANYGYTF. The CDR3 DNA reads TGTGCCTTTGGGGACACAGCTAACTATGGCTACACCTTC. The full variable domain, completed using reference TRBV19 and TRBJ1-2, is DGGITQSPKYLFRKEGQNVTLSCEQNLNHDAMYWYRQDPGQGLRLIYYSQIVNDFQKGDIAEGYSVSREKKESFPLTVTSAQKNPTAFYLCAFGDTANYGYTFGSGTRLTVV.

This clonotype was seen only a few times. The chain employs TRBV6-2 or TRBV6-3 and TRBJ2-3; 10 bases line up with TRBD2. Per the germline V gene, CDR1 is MNHEY and CDR2 is SVGEGT. The CDR3 is made up of 16 amino acids. V shed 6 bases, J shed 6 bases, and the junction held 12 bases outside the gene matches. CDR3 sequence reads: CASSYLAGALRDTQYF. The CDR3 DNA reads TGTGCCAGCAGCTACCTAGCGGGGGCACTCAGGGATACGCAGTATTTT.

This clonotype was picked up a small number of times. The chain employs TRBV5-4 and TRBJ1-4; maybe TRBD1 (5 bases). This CDR3 is 15 amino acids long. V was pared by 4 bases and J by 3 bases, with 13 bases between. Germline CDR1 is SGHNT and CDR2 is YYREEE (reference sequence). This CDR3 is CASSGRGLANEKLFF. The CDR3 DNA follows: TGTGCCAGCAGCGGAAGGGGTTTAGCTAATGAAAAACTGTTTTTT. Combining the CDR3 with reference TRBV5-4 and TRBJ1-4 gives the whole variable domain ETGVTQSPTHLIKTRGQQVTLRCSSQSGHNTVSWYQQALGQGPQFIFQYYREEENGRGNFPPRFSGLQFPNYSSELNVNALELDDSALYLCASSGRGLANEKLFFGSGTQLSVL.

Judged by abundance, this clonotype is medium-sized. The V call is TRBV29-1, the J call TRBJ1-3, with D tentatively TRBD1 (5 bases). The germline CDR1 and CDR2 sequences are SQVTM and ANQGSEA. The CDR3 has 15 amino acids. V was clipped by 5 bases and J by 0 bases, with 14 bases between them. The CDR3 nucleotides read TGCAGCGTTTCGACAGCCATTGACTCTGGAAACACCATATATTTT. Protein product: CSVSTAIDSGNTIYF.

V and J are TRBV18 and TRBJ2-1; 8 bases line up with TRBD2. V lost 6 bases and J lost 8; bases outside the gene matches: 9. Germline V CDR1 and CDR2: KGHSH, LQKENI. This CDR3 has 14 residues. This CDR3 reads CASSPGGGIDEQFF. The CDR3, as DNA: TGTGCCAGCTCCCCCGGCGGGGGGATCGATGAGCAGTTCTTC. Full variable domain (missing parts from reference TRBV18 and TRBJ2-1): NAGVMQNPRHLVRRRGQEARLRCSPMKGHSHVYWYRQLPEEGLKFMVYLQKENIIDESGMPKERFSAEFPKEGPSILRIQQVVRGDSAAYFCASSPGGGIDEQFFGPGTRLTVL.

This clonotype is labeled medium-sized. The V call is TRBV11-3, the J call TRBJ1-5; D gene unclear. This CDR3 spans 13 amino acids. Germline assignment: CDR1 SGHNT and CDR2 YENEEA. V dropped 3 bases and J dropped 7 bases, with 10 bases sitting between them. The CDR3 nucleotides are TGTGCCAGCAGCTTGGGGATCGGGCAGCCCCAGCATTTT. Amino acids: CASSLGIGQPQHF.

Relative to its sample, this clonotype is medium-sized. The chain links TRBV27 to TRBJ2-7; a weak D match, TRBD2 (5 bases). CDR1 and CDR2 from the germline V gene are MNHEY and SMNVEV (reference sequence). This CDR3 spans 14 amino acids. V lost 6 bases and J 4 bases, leaving 16 bases between the germline ends. CDR3 loop: CASSQTTRSYEQYF. Here the CDR3 DNA reads TGTGCCAGCAGCCAGACTACCAGATCGTACGAGCAGTACTTC.

The chain is built from TRBV6-5 and TRBJ1-1; D is perhaps TRBD1 (6 bases). CDR1 MNHEY and CDR2 SVGAGI come from the germline V gene. V lost 2 bases and J lost 12, with 13 bases in between. The CDR3 covers 12 residues. CDR3 coding DNA: TGTGCCAGCAGTTACGACGACAGGAAAACTTTCTTT. It codes for CASSYDDRKTFF.

The chain uses TRBV30 and TRBJ2-3, with a weak D call TRBD2 (7 bases). The assigned J gene may be wrong: the sequence end matches TRBJ2-5 better. Per germline, CDR1 GTSNPN and CDR2 SVGIG (reference sequence). The CDR3 loop spans 14 amino acids. CDR3 nucleotide sequence: TGTGCCAGCCGAATGGGAGGGGGGGGAGAGACCCAGTACTTC. Translation gives CASRMGGGGETQYF.

Sample share makes this clonotype medium-sized (0.01 to 0.1%). V gene TRBV29-1 combines with J gene TRBJ1-1; D possibly corresponds to TRBD1 (5 bases). Germline V gene lookup returns CDR1 SQVTM and CDR2 ANQGSEA. The V and J ends lost 6 bases and 5 bases respectively, with 16 bases between them. The CDR3 totals 13 residues. CDR3 in amino acids: CSVSTVGGTEAFF. The DNA for the CDR3 is TGCAGCGTCTCAACGGTGGGGGGGACTGAAGCTTTCTTT. Full variable domain (remainder filled in from reference TRBV29-1 and TRBJ1-1): SAVISQKPSRDICQRGTSLTIQCQVDSQVTMMFWYRQQPGQSLTLIATANQGSEATYESGFVIDKFPISRPNLTFSTLTVSNMSPEDSSIYLCSVSTVGGTEAFFGQGTRLTVV.

This clonotype was seen a handful of times. V and J are TRBV6-5 and TRBJ2-7; 8 bases match TRBD2. CDR1 MNHEY and CDR2 SVGAGI come from the germline V gene. The CDR3 loop spans 12 amino acids. The V gene end was trimmed by 5 bases and the J gene end by 5 bases; junction bases not matched to a gene: 2. The DNA for the CDR3 is TGTGCCAGCAGTCGGGGGGGCAACGAGCAGTACTTC. This translates into CASSRGGNEQYF.

The DNA for the CDR3 is TGCAGTGCTGTCCATCCGTCTGGAAACACCATATATTTT. Protein sequence: CSAVHPSGNTIYF. The chain has TRBV20-1 and TRBJ1-3; no clear D. Between the trimmed V and J ends, which lost 5 bases and 1 base, there was a span of 9 bases. The CDR3 spans 13 residues. CDR1 and CDR2 (germline): DFQATT, SNEGSKA (reference sequence).

There are a few counts of this clonotype. The chain recombines TRBV19 with TRBJ1-1, with D unclear. This CDR3 is 15 amino acids long. The V end lost 3 bases, the J end lost 4 bases, and 15 bases lay between the germline ends. The V gene's germline CDR1 is LNHDA and CDR2 SQIVND (reference sequence). The CDR3 sequence: CASSMRGWETTEAFF. DNA for the CDR3: TGTGCCAGTAGTATGAGAGGGTGGGAGACCACTGAAGCTTTCTTT.